A selection of T cell receptor beta chains follows, all from one sample in a study of blood T cell repertoires in COVID-19. Profiled with immunoSEQ multiplex PCR; TCRdb holds only in-frame clones, not every one. The sample has around 94,000 clones; around 90% are singletons. Material: peripheral blood. The receptors were gathered from a woman in her forties or fifties with COVID-19, enrolled during active disease. Each CDR3 is given with its conserved first and last residue. The D gene is left open where the match is weak. Expanded clones are given a class, and other clones once, few, many or no size at all.

j_call	v_call	clone_size	d_call	cdr3_nt	cdr3_aa
TRBJ1-1	TRBV6-5	-	-	TGTGCCAGCAGTCCCGGGACTAAGGACACTGAAGCTTTCTTT	CASSPGTKDTEAFF
TRBJ1-2	TRBV29-1	-	TRBD1	TGCAGCGTCGCTCCGGGACAGATCTATGGCTACACCTTC	CSVAPGQIYGYTF
TRBJ2-1	TRBV28	-	TRBD1	TGTGCCAGCAGTCTCGGGACAGGAGGCTCCTACAATGAGCAGTTCTTC	CASSLGTGGSYNEQFF
TRBJ2-1	TRBV28	once	TRBD2	TGTGCCAGCAGCTCCGGGACTACTTACAATGAGCAGTTCTTC	CASSSGTTYNEQFF
TRBJ2-5	TRBV13	few	TRBD2	TGTGCCAGCAGCTGGGGACTAGCGGGGGGGCCGAGGGAGACCCAGTACTTC	CASSWGLAGGPRETQYF
TRBJ2-3	TRBV7-9	-	TRBD2	TGTGCCAGCAGCGCCCGAGACGCGGGGGGGCCGACAGATACGCAGTATTTT	CASSARDAGGPTDTQYF
TRBJ2-5	TRBV19	once	TRBD1	TGTGCCAGTAGCGACAGGGGGCGTGAGACCCAGTACTTC	CASSDRGRETQYF
TRBJ2-2	TRBV25-1	-	TRBD1	TGTGCCAGCAAGACAGGGGTGGCCGGGGAGCTGTTTTTT	CASKTGVAGELFF
TRBJ2-5	TRBV7-2	-	-	TGTGCCAGCAGCTTAAGGACTCTTAGCGGCAAAGAGACCCAGTACTTC	CASSLRTLSGKETQYF
TRBJ2-7	TRBV12-5	-	-	TGTGCTAGTGGCTCGGGTTTTTCCGAGCAGTACTTC	CASGSGFSEQYF
TRBJ1-5	TRBV7-8	-	-	TGTGCCAGCAGCTTATCCCTGGACAGTAATCAGCCCCAGCATTTT	CASSLSLDSNQPQHF
TRBJ1-2	TRBV7-3	-	TRBD1	TGTGCCAGCAGTCCGGAGGGGGCGTGGGACTATGGCTACACCTTC	CASSPEGAWDYGYTF
TRBJ1-3	TRBV9	-	-	TGTGCCAGCAGCGTAGATCCGGGTTCGGCTCACCCGTACTCTGGAAACACCATATATTTT	CASSVDPGSAHPYSGNTIYF
TRBJ1-2	TRBV28	once	TRBD1	TGTGCCAGCAGTGCATCGGACAGGGGTTGGAATGGCTACACCTTC	CASSASDRGWNGYTF
TRBJ2-3	TRBV10-3	-	-	TGTGCCCCCCATCCGGGGAGCGGCCGACCAGATACGCAGTATTTT	CAPHPGSGRPDTQYF
TRBJ2-7	TRBV7-9	few	-	TGTGCCAGCAGCCGCGCGGAGGAGCAGTACTTC	CASSRAEEQYF
TRBJ2-4	TRBV19	-	-	TGTGCCAGTAGTACTCGAGATACCAGGGGTGTGGAAAACATTCAGTACTTC	CASSTRDTRGVENIQYF
TRBJ1-2	TRBV11-2	-	TRBD1	TGTGCCAGCAGCTTTGGACAGGCAAGAGGCTACACCTTC	CASSFGQARGYTF
TRBJ2-7	TRBV6-5	-	TRBD2	TGTGCCAGCAGTTACAATCTAGCGGGGGCCTACGAGCAGTACTTC	CASSYNLAGAYEQYF
TRBJ2-5	TRBV18	once	TRBD2	TGTGCCAGCTCACCACAGCTAGCGGGGGCCGGGTACCAAGAGACCCAGTACTTC	CASSPQLAGAGYQETQYF
TRBJ2-7	TRBV2	-	-	TGTGCCAGCAGTGAAGCGCTTCGGAGCTACGAGCAGTACTTC	CASSEALRSYEQYF
TRBJ2-7	TRBV13	-	TRBD2	TGTGCCAGCAGTCTTTTATTAGGACTAGCGGGGCAGGTTAGACGGGAGCAGTACTTC	CASSLLLGLAGQVRREQYF
TRBJ2-1	TRBV5-5	-	-	TGTGCCAGCAGCCTGGGGGTTCAACCGGGATACAATGAGCAGTTCTTC	CASSLGVQPGYNEQFF
TRBJ2-7	TRBV2	-	-	TGTGCCAGCAGTGTGGCAGGCAACTACGAGCAGTACTTC	CASSVAGNYEQYF
TRBJ2-7	TRBV12-3/TRBV12-4	-	-	TGTGCCAGCAGTTTAGCGTCTTCCTACGAGCAGTACTTC	CASSLASSYEQYF
TRBJ2-7	TRBV2	-	TRBD1	TGTGCCAGCAGTGGCGGACAGGCCTACGAGCAGTACTTC	CASSGGQAYEQYF
TRBJ2-7	TRBV6-5	-	TRBD1	TGTGCCAGCACACCTTGGACAGGGCACTACGAGCAGTACTTC	CASTPWTGHYEQYF
TRBJ2-5	TRBV7-9	-	-	TGTGCCAGCAGCCCTAGGGACTCATGGGTCGAGACCCAGTACTTC	CASSPRDSWVETQYF
TRBJ2-5	TRBV4-1	-	-	TGCGCCAGCAGCCTCCATAGCCGCCAAGAGACCCAGTACTTC	CASSLHSRQETQYF
TRBJ2-3	TRBV10-1	-	-	TGCGCCAGCAGTAACAGGATAACAGATACGCAGTATTTT	CASSNRITDTQYF
TRBJ2-1	TRBV3-1/TRBV3-2	once	TRBD2	TGTGCCAGTAGGGGACTAGATCTCTCCAATGAGCAGTTCTTC	CASRGLDLSNEQFF
TRBJ1-5	TRBV7-9	-	TRBD1	TGTGCCAGCAGCTCCGGGACAGGTTACGTTCATTTT	CASSSGTGYVHF
TRBJ1-1	TRBV5-6	-	-	TGTGCCAGCAGCGGAAGGAGGGACGGGAGATACACTGAAGCTTTCTTT	CASSGRRDGRYTEAFF
TRBJ2-5	TRBV29-1	-	TRBD2	TGCAGCCCGACACTAGCGGGGTTTACCGAGACCCAGTACTTC	CSPTLAGFTETQYF
TRBJ2-5	TRBV20-1	-	TRBD1	TGCAGTGCTATTGACAGGGGGGAGACCCAGTACTTC	CSAIDRGETQYF
TRBJ2-3	TRBV19	-	TRBD2	TGTGCCAGTAGCCCGGGGGGGGGAGCTAGCACAGATACGCAGTATTTT	CASSPGGGASTDTQYF
TRBJ2-3	TRBV7-2	-	-	TGTGCCAGCAGCCATGGGACTTTCCAAACGCAGTATTTT	CASSHGTFQTQYF
TRBJ2-2	TRBV19	-	TRBD2	TGTGCCAGTAGTATCCGAGATAGCGGGGCGGGTACCGGGGAGCTGTTTTTT	CASSIRDSGAGTGELFF
TRBJ2-7	TRBV6-1	-	-	TGTGCCAGCAGTGAATACGACAGCTCTAGCTCCTACGAGCAGTACTTC	CASSEYDSSSSYEQYF
TRBJ1-6	TRBV11-2	-	TRBD1	TGTGCCAGCAGCACGAGACAGGGTAAGAGGTCACCCCTCCACTTT	CASSTRQGKRSPLHF
TRBJ1-6	TRBV18	-	TRBD1	TGTGCCAGCTCACCGCCGGGACAGGGGGCAGGAAATTCACCCCTCCACTTT	CASSPPGQGAGNSPLHF
TRBJ1-1	TRBV4-2	-	TRBD1	TGTGCCAGCAGCCAACTCGGACAGGGTGCCACTGAAGCTTTCTTT	CASSQLGQGATEAFF